These T cell receptor beta chains were read from a single sample in a study of T-cell memory formation after mild COVID-19. TCRdb recomputed calls from the 5' RACE reads with MiXCR, one row per CDR3 protein. This table has approximately 300,000 distinct CDR3 sequences, about 15% appearing once. Sequenced: PBMCs or a T cell subset sorted from them (not recorded which). The receptors shown here come from a man younger than 35 who had mild COVID-19 (a few samples of this study predate the infection). Cell type and time point are not known. Both conserved end residues are part of each CDR3. D genes are given only for firm matches. The size field is filled for only some rows; it gives once, few, many or a size class.

D,V,size,J,DNA,CDR3
NA,TRBV5-6,once,TRBJ1-3,TGTGCCAGCAGCTTGGGGTTGATCTCTGGAAACACCATATATTTT,CASSLGLISGNTIYF
TRBD1,TRBV6-6,few,TRBJ2-7,TGTGCCAGCAGTCTCCGGGACAGGGGTCCCGAGCAGTACTTC,CASSLRDRGPEQYF
TRBD1,TRBV12-3/TRBV12-4,few,TRBJ2-1,TGTGCCAGCAGCCACGGACAGGTTGAGCAGTTCTTC,CASSHGQVEQFF
TRBD1,TRBV5-1,once,TRBJ2-6,TGCGCCAGCAGCTTGCCGGTCCGACGGACAGGGCGAAGCTCTGGGGCCAACGTCCTGACTTTC,CASSLPVRRTGRSSGANVLTF
NA,TRBV6-1,NA,TRBJ1-6,TGTGCCAGCACATCCCCGCGGGTGGGCATAAATTCACCCCTCCACTTT,CASTSPRVGINSPLHF
NA,TRBV13,few,TRBJ2-2,TGTGCCAGCAGCCGACTTCAAACCGGGGAGCTGTTTTTT,CASSRLQTGELFF
TRBD1,TRBV12-3/TRBV12-4,NA,TRBJ2-5,TGTGCCAGCAGTTTCCGGACAGGGGGTAAAGAGACCCAGTACTTC,CASSFRTGGKETQYF
NA,TRBV5-1,many,TRBJ2-6,TGCGCCAGCAGTCCCAGGGGAGGTGGGGCCAACGTCCTGACTTTC,CASSPRGGGANVLTF
NA,TRBV7-2,few,TRBJ1-3,TGTGCCAGCAGCTTAGACCGCTCTGGAAACACCATATATTTT,CASSLDRSGNTIYF
NA,TRBV10-1,few,TRBJ2-7,TGCGCCAGCAGTGAGAAAAGGATTACGAGCGAGCAGTACTTC,CASSEKRITSEQYF
NA,TRBV6-2/TRBV6-3,NA,TRBJ1-1,TGTGCCAGCAGTGGTTTTAAGGGGAACACTGAAGCTTTCTTT,CASSGFKGNTEAFF
TRBD1,TRBV4-1,NA,TRBJ1-2,TGCGCCAGCAGCCAAGAAAGTCGAGACAGGGGGCGAGGAGGCTACACCTTC,CASSQESRDRGRGGYTF
TRBD2,TRBV12-3/TRBV12-4,few,TRBJ2-5,TGTGCCAGCAGCCAACTAGCGGGGGTCGCGGAGACCCAGTACTTC,CASSQLAGVAETQYF
TRBD1,TRBV5-1,few,TRBJ1-1,TGCGCCAGCAGCAACGGCTACAAAAGGGGGCTAAACACTGAAGCTTTCTTT,CASSNGYKRGLNTEAFF
NA,TRBV4-3,NA,TRBJ2-1,TGCGCCAGCAGCCAAGACAGGAGCAATGAGCAGTTCTTC,CASSQDRSNEQFF
NA,TRBV5-1,NA,TRBJ1-1,TGCGCCAGCAGCTTGGGTAGGGCGTCCCTTAACACTGAAGCTTTCTTT,CASSLGRASLNTEAFF
NA,TRBV9,many,TRBJ2-5,TGTGCCAGCAGCGTGTCAAATCAAGAGACCCAGTACTTC,CASSVSNQETQYF
NA,TRBV29-1,few,TRBJ2-6,TGCAGCGCCAGCAGTGGGGCGTCTGGGGCCAACGTCCTGACTTTC,CSASSGASGANVLTF
NA,TRBV7-2,NA,TRBJ1-6,TGTGCCAGCAGCTTAACGCCTGCGCAACCCCTCCACTTT,CASSLTPAQPLHF
TRBD1,TRBV18,NA,TRBJ1-2,TGTGCCAGCTCACCAGGGACAGGGGGCCAAGGCCGATATGGCTACACCTTC,CASSPGTGGQGRYGYTF
TRBD1,TRBV5-1,NA,TRBJ2-5,TGCGCCAGCAGCTTGGTAACAGGGGGCCAAGAGACCCAGTACTTC,CASSLVTGGQETQYF
NA,TRBV5-1,NA,TRBJ2-3,TGCGCCAGCAGCAACGGGACGAGCTTTAGCACAGATACGCAGTATTTT,CASSNGTSFSTDTQYF
TRBD2,TRBV5-1,few,TRBJ2-3,TGCGCCAGCAGCTTGCTGGCTAGCGGGGGCAGAAGCACAGATACGCAGTATTTT,CASSLLASGGRSTDTQYF
TRBD1,TRBV7-8,NA,TRBJ1-5,TGTGCCAGCAGCTTAGAACGGACAGGGGGCAAACAGCCCCAGCATTTT,CASSLERTGGKQPQHF
NA,TRBV12-3/TRBV12-4,many,TRBJ2-2,TGTGCCAGCAGTTTGCTGAACACCGGGGAGCTGTTTTTT,CASSLLNTGELFF
NA,TRBV29-1,few,TRBJ2-2,TGCAGCGTTGAAGAACAAGGGGATAACACCGGGGAGCTGTTTTTT,CSVEEQGDNTGELFF
TRBD1,TRBV5-6,many,TRBJ2-2,TGTGCCAGCAGCTTGCCCAGGGGGATCCCCGGGGAGCTGTTTTTT,CASSLPRGIPGELFF